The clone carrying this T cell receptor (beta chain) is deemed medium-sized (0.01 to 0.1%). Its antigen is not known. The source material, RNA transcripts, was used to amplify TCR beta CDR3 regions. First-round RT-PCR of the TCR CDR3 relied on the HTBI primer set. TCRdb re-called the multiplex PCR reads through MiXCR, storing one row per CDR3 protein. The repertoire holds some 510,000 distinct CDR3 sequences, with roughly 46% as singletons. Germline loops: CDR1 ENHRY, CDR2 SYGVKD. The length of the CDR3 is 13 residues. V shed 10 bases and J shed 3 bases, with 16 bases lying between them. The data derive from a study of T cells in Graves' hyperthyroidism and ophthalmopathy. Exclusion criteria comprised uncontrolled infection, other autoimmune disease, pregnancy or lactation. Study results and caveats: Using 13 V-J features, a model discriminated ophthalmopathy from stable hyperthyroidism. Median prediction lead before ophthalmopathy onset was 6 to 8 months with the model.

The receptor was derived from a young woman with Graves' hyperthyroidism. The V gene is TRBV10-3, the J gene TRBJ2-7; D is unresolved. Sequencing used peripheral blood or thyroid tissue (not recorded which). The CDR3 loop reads CASRDTEIYEQYF. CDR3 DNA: TGTGCCAGCAGAGACACCGAGATCTACGAGCAGTACTTC.